The 19 T cell receptor beta chains listed next were all sequenced from one sample in a study of CXCR3-negative and CXCR3-positive naive CD8 T cells. Each TRB cDNA library was prepared by 5' RACE (with UMI labels). TCRdb re-called the 5' RACE reads and shows each CDR3 protein once, DNA omitted. This table holds 100,000 to 150,000 distinct CDR3 sequences. The sequencing sample was made of naive CXCR3- CD8+ T cells from blood. The sample's subset: CD45RO-CCR7+CD27+CD95- naive CD8+ T cells lacking CXCR3 (TNR3-). Every receptor here comes from a human donor in good health. Some clones in this sample may be carry-over from other donors' samples.

This chain links TRBV29-1 with TRBJ2-2; no DNA is available, so the TRBD2 call from TCRdb remains unchecked. This CDR3 comprises 14 residues. Germline CDR1 reads SQVTM; CDR2 reads ANQGSEA. The CDR3 spells CSVDSGSDTGELFF.

The V gene is TRBV28, the J gene TRBJ2-3; TCRdb reports TRBD2, a call that lacks DNA to check it against. The CDR3 runs to 17 residues. The germline V gene has CDR1 MDHEN and CDR2 SYDVKM. CDR3: CASSSSSGLAGDGTQYF.

The V and J genes are TRBV21-1 and TRBJ2-1; TCRdb proposes TRBD1, but this gene call is untestable without DNA. TRBV21-1 is given as a pseudogene. The CDR3 loop spans 15 amino acids. The CDR3 here is CASSYSGTPLNEQFF.

The V gene is TRBV18, the J gene TRBJ2-5. CDR1 is KGHSH, CDR2 LQKENI, per germline. This CDR3 contains 13 residues. The CDR3 loop reads CASSLSLQETQYF.

The chain combines TRBV11-3 with TRBJ2-1; TCRdb designates TRBD2, a call that cannot be tested without DNA. The CDR3 loop spans 16 amino acids. Germline values: CDR1 SGHNT, CDR2 YENEEA. The CDR3 region is CASSTLDSAGYNEQFF.

The chain recombines TRBV27 with TRBJ1-2; without DNA, the TCRdb call of TRBD1 cannot be checked. CDR3 length: 15 amino acids. Germline V gene data show CDR1 as MNHEY and CDR2 as SMNVEV (reference sequence). This CDR3 is CASSFAPSGDYGYTF.

V is TRBV14 and J is TRBJ2-2. The CDR3 runs 16 residues. CDR1 is SGHDN, CDR2 FVKESK, per germline. CDR3 protein: CASSQDISHGAGELFF.

The chain recombines TRBV7-9 with TRBJ2-3. Germline V gives CDR1 SEHNR, CDR2 FQNEAQ (reference sequence). The CDR3 has 13 amino acids. This chain's CDR3 is CASSPHNPDTQYF.

The V gene is TRBV19, the J gene TRBJ2-1. The germline V gene has CDR1 LNHDA and CDR2 SQIVND (reference sequence). The CDR3 extends over 14 amino acids. The CDR3 spells CASRRRSSYNEQFF. The full variable domain, with the rest looked up from reference TRBV19 and TRBJ2-1, is DGGITQSPKYLFRKEGQNVTLSCEQNLNHDAMYWYRQDPGQGLRLIYYSQIVNDFQKGDIAEGYSVSREKKESFPLTVTSAQKNPTAFYLCASRRRSSYNEQFFGPGTRLTVL.

The genes are TRBV9 and TRBJ2-1; TCRdb proposes TRBD2, but this gene call is untestable without DNA. The germline V gene encodes CDR1 SGDLS and CDR2 YYNGEE. The CDR3 is 15 amino acids. The chain's CDR3 is CASSVSSAGYNEQFF.

The chain has TRBV7-6 and TRBJ2-7; TCRdb calls TRBD1, which cannot be checked without DNA. In germline, CDR1 is SGHVS, CDR2 FNYEAQ. The CDR3 consists of 13 residues. This CDR3 is CASSTGTAYEQYF.

The chain has TRBV20-1 and TRBJ2-2; lacking DNA, the TRBD1 call made by TCRdb goes unchecked. CDR3 length equals 18 residues. From germline, CDR1 is DFQATT and CDR2 SNEGSKA (reference sequence). CDR3 protein: CSARVRSGQGAVTGELFF.

The V gene is TRBV7-9, the J gene TRBJ2-7. Germline V gene sequence: CDR1 SEHNR, CDR2 FQNEAQ (reference sequence). The CDR3 sequence is 12 residues long. CDR3: CASSVGPYEQYF.

The chain has TRBV6-5 and TRBJ1-1; TCRdb picks TRBD1, but there is no DNA to check that call. This CDR3 has 13 residues. The germline CDR1 and CDR2 sequences are MNHEY and SVGAGI. The chain's CDR3 is CASRPQGLAEAFF.

The CDR3 sequence: CASTLRGSGANVLTF. The chain links TRBV28 to TRBJ2-6; there is no DNA to check the TCRdb D call of TRBD1. This CDR3 is built from 15 residues. The germline V gene encodes CDR1 MDHEN and CDR2 SYDVKM.

The chain carries TRBV7-3 and TRBJ2-1. Germline V CDR1 and CDR2: SGHTA, FQGTGA. The CDR3 is 14 amino acids. The CDR3 loop is CASSLTGQNNEQFF.

The chain couples TRBV12-3 or TRBV12-4 to TRBJ2-7. This CDR3 contains 14 residues. The CDR3 region is CASSFSGSFYEQYF.

The CDR3 protein is CASSQLPTANTEAFF. The genes are TRBV14 and TRBJ1-1; TCRdb's D gene call, TRBD1, goes unchecked for lack of DNA. This CDR3 has 15 residues. Germline V gene data show CDR1 as SGHDN and CDR2 as FVKESK.

V and J are TRBV7-8 and TRBJ2-7; there is no DNA to check the TCRdb D call of TRBD1. Germline V lookup: CDR1 SGHVS, CDR2 FQNEAQ. CDR3 length: 15 amino acids. The CDR3 sequence: CASSYSGTDSYEQYF.